In its sample, the clone carrying this T cell receptor (beta chain) was seen once. The antigen remains unidentified. This entry is derived from a study of OX40 agonist ivuxolimab in advanced cancers. Study overall: The dose of intravenous ivuxolimab that patients received every 2 weeks ranged from 0.01 to 10 mg/kg.

Study results and caveats: The specificity for antigen of the expanded peripheral T cells was not determined. CD4+ and CD8+ T cells in blood underwent clonal expansion by week 6 at 0.1 to 3.0 mg/kg. Several nonresponders also turned out to have low normalized T-cell clonal expansion.

CDR3 length: 13 amino acids. In germline, CDR1 is MNHNY, CDR2 SVGAGI (reference sequence). V shed 8 bases and J shed 4 bases, with 15 bases lying between them. Repertoires were generated with immunoSEQ multiplex PCR, while TCRdb's copy carries only in-frame clones and drops some. The sample records some 66,000 clones, 70% to 90% being singletons. The sequence came from an adult with an advanced solid tumor such as melanoma, head and neck, liver or kidney cancer. The source material was CD4+ or CD8+ T cells sorted from blood, sampled in a trial of the OX40 agonist ivuxolimab. V is TRBV6-6 and J is TRBJ2-7; D is perhaps TRBD2 (5 bases). The CDR3, as DNA: TGTGCCAGCGGGAGCAGCCGATTTTACGAGCAGTACTTC. Translated: CASGSSRFYEQYF.